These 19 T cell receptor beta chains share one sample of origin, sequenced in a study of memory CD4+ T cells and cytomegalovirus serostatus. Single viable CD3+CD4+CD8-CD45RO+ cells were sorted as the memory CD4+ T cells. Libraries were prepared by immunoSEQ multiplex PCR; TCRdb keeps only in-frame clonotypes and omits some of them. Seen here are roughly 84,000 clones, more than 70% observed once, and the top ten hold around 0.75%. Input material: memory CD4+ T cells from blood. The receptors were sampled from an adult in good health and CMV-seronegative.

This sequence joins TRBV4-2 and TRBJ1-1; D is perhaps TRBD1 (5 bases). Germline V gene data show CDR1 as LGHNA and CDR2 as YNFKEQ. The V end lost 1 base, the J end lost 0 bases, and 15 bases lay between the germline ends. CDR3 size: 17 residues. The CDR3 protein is CASSQVNTGLMNTEAFF. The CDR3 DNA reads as TGTGCCAGCAGCCAAGTAAACACGGGGCTAATGAACACTGAAGCTTTCTTT.

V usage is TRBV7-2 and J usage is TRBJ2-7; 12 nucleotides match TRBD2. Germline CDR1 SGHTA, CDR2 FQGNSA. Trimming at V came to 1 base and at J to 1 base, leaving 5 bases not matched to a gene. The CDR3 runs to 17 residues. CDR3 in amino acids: CASSLGGTSGGSYEQYF. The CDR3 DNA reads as TGTGCCAGCAGCTTAGGGGGTACTAGCGGGGGGTCCTACGAGCAGTACTTC. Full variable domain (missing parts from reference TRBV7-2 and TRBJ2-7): GAGVSQSPSNKVTEKGKDVELRCDPISGHTALYWYRQSLGQGLEFLIYFQGNSAPDKSGLPSDRFSAERTGGSVSTLTIQRTQQEDSAVYLCASSLGGTSGGSYEQYFGPGTRLTVT.

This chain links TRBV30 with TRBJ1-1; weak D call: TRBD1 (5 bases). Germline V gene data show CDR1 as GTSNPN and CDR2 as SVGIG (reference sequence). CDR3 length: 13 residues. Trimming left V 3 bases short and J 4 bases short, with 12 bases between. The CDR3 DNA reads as TGTGCCTGGAGCTCCAGGGCGGTCACTGAAGCTTTCTTT. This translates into CAWSSRAVTEAFF.

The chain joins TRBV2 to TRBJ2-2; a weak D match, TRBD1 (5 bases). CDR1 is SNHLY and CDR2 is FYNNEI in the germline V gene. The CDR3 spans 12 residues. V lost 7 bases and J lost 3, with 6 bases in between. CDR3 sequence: CASTGYTGELFF. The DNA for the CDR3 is TGTGCCAGCACAGGGTACACCGGGGAGCTGTTTTTT. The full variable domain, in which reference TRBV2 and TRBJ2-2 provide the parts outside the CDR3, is EPEVTQTPSHQVTQMGQEVILRCVPISNHLYFYWYRQILGQKVEFLVSFYNNEISEKSEIFDDQFSVERPDGSNFTLKIRSTKLEDSAMYFCASTGYTGELFFGEGSRLTVL.

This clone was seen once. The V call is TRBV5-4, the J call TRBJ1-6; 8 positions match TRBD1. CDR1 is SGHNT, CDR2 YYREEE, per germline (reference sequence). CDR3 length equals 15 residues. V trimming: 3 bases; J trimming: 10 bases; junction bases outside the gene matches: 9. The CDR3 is CASSSGQGRSSPLHF. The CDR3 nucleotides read TGTGCCAGCAGCTCCGGACAGGGTAGAAGCTCACCCCTCCACTTT.

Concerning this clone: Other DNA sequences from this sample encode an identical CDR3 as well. The CDR3 region has the DNA TGCGCCAGCAGCCCAGGACAGGGTAACTATGGCTACACCTTC. Translation gives CASSPGQGNYGYTF. This sequence joins TRBV5-1 and TRBJ1-2; TRBD1 matches 8 bases. The germline V gene encodes CDR1 SGHRS and CDR2 YFSETQ. The CDR3 totals 14 residues. Losses at the gene ends were 4 bases for V and 1 base for J; bases not matched to a gene: 3.

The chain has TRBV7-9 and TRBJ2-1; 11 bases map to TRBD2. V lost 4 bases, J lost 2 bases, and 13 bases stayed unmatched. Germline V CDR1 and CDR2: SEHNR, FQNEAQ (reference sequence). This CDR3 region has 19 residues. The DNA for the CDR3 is TGTGCCAGCAGCTATGTGGTGTCTAGCGGGGGGCTTGCCTACAATGAGCAGTTCTTC. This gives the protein CASSYVVSSGGLAYNEQFF.

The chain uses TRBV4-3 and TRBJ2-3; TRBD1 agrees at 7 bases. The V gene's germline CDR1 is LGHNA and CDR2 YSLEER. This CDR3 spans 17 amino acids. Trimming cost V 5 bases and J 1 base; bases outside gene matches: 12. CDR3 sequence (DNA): TGCGCCAGCAGCAGGCAGTTTACAGGGGCGGGCACAGATACGCAGTATTTT. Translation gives CASSRQFTGAGTDTQYF.

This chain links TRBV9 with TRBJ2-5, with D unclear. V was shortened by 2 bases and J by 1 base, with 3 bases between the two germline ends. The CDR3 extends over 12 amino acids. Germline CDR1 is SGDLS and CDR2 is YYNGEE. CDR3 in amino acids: CASSVSQETQYF. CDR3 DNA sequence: TGTGCCAGCAGCGTCTCCCAAGAGACCCAGTACTTC.

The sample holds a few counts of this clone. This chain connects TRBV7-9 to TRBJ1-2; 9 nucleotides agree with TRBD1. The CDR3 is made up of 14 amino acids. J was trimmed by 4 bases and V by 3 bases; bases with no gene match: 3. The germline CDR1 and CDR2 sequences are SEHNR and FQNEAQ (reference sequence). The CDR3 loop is CASSLETGGYGYTF. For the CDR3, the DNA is TGTGCCAGCAGCTTGGAGACAGGGGGCTATGGCTACACCTTC. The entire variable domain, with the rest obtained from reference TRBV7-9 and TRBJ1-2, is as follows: DTGVSQNPRHKITKRGQNVTFRCDPISEHNRLYWYRQTLGQGPEFLTYFQNEAQLEKSRLLSDRFSAERPKGSFSTLEIQRTEQGDSAMYLCASSLETGGYGYTFGSGTRLTVV.

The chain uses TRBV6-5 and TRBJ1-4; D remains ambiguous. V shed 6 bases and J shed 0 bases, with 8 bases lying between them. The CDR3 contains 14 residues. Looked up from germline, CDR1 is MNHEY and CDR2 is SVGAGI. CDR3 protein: CASRTTATNEKLFF. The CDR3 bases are TGTGCCAGCAGGACCACAGCAACTAATGAAAAACTGTTTTTT.

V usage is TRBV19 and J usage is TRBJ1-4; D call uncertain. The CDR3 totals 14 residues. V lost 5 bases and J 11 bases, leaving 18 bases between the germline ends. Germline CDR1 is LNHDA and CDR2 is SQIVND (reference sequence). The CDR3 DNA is TGTGCCAGTAGTCCCCTGACACGCGAGGGTAAACTGTTTTTT. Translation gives CASSPLTREGKLFF.

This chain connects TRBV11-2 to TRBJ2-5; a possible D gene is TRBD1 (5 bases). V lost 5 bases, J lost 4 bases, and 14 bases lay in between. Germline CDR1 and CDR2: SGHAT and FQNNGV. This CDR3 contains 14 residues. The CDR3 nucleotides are TGTGCCAGCAGCAACAAAAGGACACGAGAGACCCAGTACTTC. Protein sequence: CASSNKRTRETQYF.

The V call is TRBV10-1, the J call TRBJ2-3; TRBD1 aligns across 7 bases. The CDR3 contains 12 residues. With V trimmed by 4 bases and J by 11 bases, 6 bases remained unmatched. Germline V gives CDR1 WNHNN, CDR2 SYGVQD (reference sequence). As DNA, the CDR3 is TGCGCCAGCAGTGCCCGGGACAGAGGGCAGTATTTT. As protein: CASSARDRGQYF.

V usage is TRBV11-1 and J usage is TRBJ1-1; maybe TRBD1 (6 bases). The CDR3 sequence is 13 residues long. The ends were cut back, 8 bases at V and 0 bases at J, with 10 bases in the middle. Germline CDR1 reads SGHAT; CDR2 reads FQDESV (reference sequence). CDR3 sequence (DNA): TGTGCCAGCCAGGACAGATTGAACACTGAAGCTTTCTTT. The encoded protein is CASQDRLNTEAFF.

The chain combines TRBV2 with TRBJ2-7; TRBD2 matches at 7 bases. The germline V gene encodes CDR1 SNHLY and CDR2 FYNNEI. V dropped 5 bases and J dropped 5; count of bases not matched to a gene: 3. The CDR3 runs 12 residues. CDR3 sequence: CASSWTRNEQYF. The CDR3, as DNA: TGTGCCAGCAGTTGGACTAGGAACGAGCAGTACTTC.

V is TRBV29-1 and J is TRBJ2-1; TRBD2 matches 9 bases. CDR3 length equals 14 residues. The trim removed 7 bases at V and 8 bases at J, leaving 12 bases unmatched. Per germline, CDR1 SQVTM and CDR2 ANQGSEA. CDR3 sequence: CSAHPGLARDEQFF. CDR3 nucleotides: TGCAGCGCTCATCCGGGACTAGCTAGGGATGAGCAGTTCTTC.

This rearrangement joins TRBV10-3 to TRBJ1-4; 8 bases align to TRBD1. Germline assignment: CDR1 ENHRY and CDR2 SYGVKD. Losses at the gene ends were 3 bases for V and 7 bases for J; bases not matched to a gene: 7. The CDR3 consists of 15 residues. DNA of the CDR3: TGTGCCATCAGTGATAACACAGGGGGTCGTGAAAAACTGTTTTTT. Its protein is CAISDNTGGREKLFF.

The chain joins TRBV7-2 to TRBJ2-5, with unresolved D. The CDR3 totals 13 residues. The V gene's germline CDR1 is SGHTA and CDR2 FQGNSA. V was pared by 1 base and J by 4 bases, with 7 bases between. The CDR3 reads CASSLGAGETQYF. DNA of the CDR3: TGTGCCAGCAGCTTAGGGGCTGGAGAGACCCAGTACTTC.